The 23 T cell receptor beta chains given below trace back to one sample, sequenced in a study of blood T cell repertoires in COVID-19. Measured with immunoSEQ multiplex PCR; TCRdb has only the in-frame clones, and not every one. The sample contains over 200,000 clones, 70% to 90% of which appear only once. Sequencing was performed on PBMCs or T cells enriched from blood (not recorded which). These receptors were collected from a man in his thirties or forties who had recovered from COVID-19.

This clone has only one observation. The chain recombines TRBV6-1 with TRBJ2-1; weak D call: TRBD2 (6 bases). Germline CDR1 is MNHNS and CDR2 is SASEGT. Deletions cut 1 base from V and 2 bases from J, with 12 bases between. This CDR3 comprises 16 residues. The CDR3 is CASSEDLGTPYNEQFF. The DNA for the CDR3 is TGTGCCAGCAGTGAAGATTTGGGGACTCCCTACAATGAGCAGTTCTTC.

This chain joins TRBV3-1 (or the pseudogene TRBV3-2) and TRBJ1-1; no firm D call. The CDR3 is 13 amino acids. Trimming stripped 2 bases from V and 1 base from J, with 5 bases between. Germline CDR1 LGHDT, CDR2 YNNKEL (reference sequence). CDR3 DNA: TGTGCCAGCAGCCAATTAGCGAACACTGAAGCTTTCTTT. It specifies CASSQLANTEAFF.

The chain has TRBV4-1 and TRBJ1-2, with D hard to call. The CDR3 extends over 17 amino acids. Trimming cost V 0 bases and J 0 bases, with 14 bases left between them. Looked up from germline, CDR1 is MGHRA and CDR2 is YSYEKL. The CDR3 DNA reads TGCGCCAGCAGCCAAGATTTGGGCAGAACGCCTAACTATGGCTACACCTTC. Its protein product is CASSQDLGRTPNYGYTF.

V and J are TRBV28 and TRBJ1-1, with a tentative D call TRBD1 (5 bases). Per germline, CDR1 MDHEN and CDR2 SYDVKM. CDR3 length: 15 residues. The V gene lost 4 bases and the J gene lost 4 bases, with 16 bases spanning the gap. Here the CDR3 DNA reads TGTGCCAGCAGTTCCCCAAGGGGATTTATCACTGAAGCTTTCTTT. The encoded protein is CASSSPRGFITEAFF.

The chain joins TRBV18 to TRBJ2-2, with 7 bases that match TRBD1. The CDR3 has 18 residues. Per germline, CDR1 KGHSH and CDR2 LQKENI. The junction had 10 bases not matched to a gene; V was cut back by 1 base and J by 2 bases. The CDR3 DNA follows: TGTGCCAGCTCACCACTACCTCCGGGACAGACAAACACCGGGGAGCTGTTTTTT. It codes for CASSPLPPGQTNTGELFF.

V is TRBV27 and J is TRBJ1-5; D is perhaps TRBD1 (5 bases). V was clipped by 2 bases and J by 3 bases, with 11 bases between them. The CDR3 totals 15 residues. The germline V gene has CDR1 MNHEY and CDR2 SMNVEV (reference sequence). CDR3 coding DNA: TGTGCCAGCAGTTTAGGGGGGAGCGTCAATCAGCCCCAGCATTTT. Protein product: CASSLGGSVNQPQHF.

V is TRBV5-1 and J is TRBJ2-2; a weak D match, TRBD1 (5 bases). This CDR3 is built from 14 residues. Germline CDR1 is SGHRS and CDR2 is YFSETQ. Deletions cut 2 bases from V and 1 base from J, with 6 bases between. The CDR3 region has the DNA TGCGCCAGCAGCTTTGGACAGAACACCGGGGAGCTGTTTTTT. Its protein product is CASSFGQNTGELFF.

V and J are TRBV28 and TRBJ1-6, with 12 nucleotides matching TRBD1. The CDR3 spans 15 residues. CDR1 is MDHEN and CDR2 is SYDVKM in the germline V gene. V lost 5 bases and J lost 7; bases outside the gene matches: 3. CDR3 nucleotides: TGTGCCAGCAGTGGGACAGGGGGCGGGAATTCACCCCTCCACTTT. Its translation is CASSGTGGGNSPLHF.

This clone was seen a single time. The J gene is TRBJ1-5, the V gene TRBV28; the D gene is possibly TRBD1 (5 bases). V was clipped by 5 bases and J by 2 bases, with 19 bases between them. CDR3 size: 17 residues. Germline CDR1 is MDHEN and CDR2 is SYDVKM. The CDR3 DNA reads as TGTGCCAGCAGTAGCCCCAGGCAGGGCATACGCAATCAGCCCCAGCATTTT. It is translated as CASSSPRQGIRNQPQHF.

With respect to this clone: An end of the junction does not agree with germline; a read error may underlie this. The chain is built from TRBV13 and TRBJ1-3; D uncertain. The CDR3 consists of 15 residues. CDR1 PRHDT and CDR2 FYEKMQ come from the germline V gene (reference sequence). CDR3 sequence reads: CASSLGLRGGNTIYF. The CDR3 DNA sequence: TGTGCCAGCAGCCTAGGCCTTCGAGGAGGAAACACCATATATTTT.

The chain carries TRBV28 and TRBJ2-1, with TRBD2 matching over 9 bases. V was pared by 2 bases and J by 9 bases, with 11 bases of the junction left unmatched. The CDR3 runs 16 residues. CDR1 MDHEN and CDR2 SYDVKM come from the germline V gene. This CDR3 reads CASSLVGGRARSEQFF. The CDR3 nucleotides are TGTGCCAGCAGTTTAGTCGGCGGGAGGGCTCGGAGTGAGCAGTTCTTC.

This clone was detected a few times. The chain combines TRBV5-1 with TRBJ2-7, with D tentatively TRBD1 (6 bases). This CDR3 is 14 amino acids long. Trimming took off 4 bases at V and 0 bases at J, with 11 bases between the two ends. The germline CDR1 and CDR2 sequences are SGHRS and YFSETQ. The CDR3 protein is CASSRQDSSYEQYF. The CDR3 coding sequence is TGCGCCAGCAGCAGGCAGGACAGCTCCTACGAGCAGTACTTC.

J is TRBJ1-1 and V is TRBV5-1, with D unresolved. Germline V gene lookup returns CDR1 SGHRS and CDR2 YFSETQ. Trimming removed 0 bases at V and 2 bases at J, with 11 bases between. The CDR3 extends over 15 amino acids. CDR3 amino acids: CASSLGGNGNTEAFF. Here the CDR3 DNA reads TGCGCCAGCAGCTTGGGAGGGAATGGAAACACTGAAGCTTTCTTT.

This clone showed up just once. This chain joins TRBV27 and TRBJ2-5, with 16 nucleotides matching TRBD2. With V trimmed by 6 bases and J by 4 bases, 2 bases remained unmatched. The CDR3 spans 15 residues. The germline gives CDR1 MNHEY, CDR2 SMNVEV (reference sequence). The CDR3 loop is CASRGLAGGRETQYF. In DNA, the CDR3 is TGTGCCAGCAGGGGACTAGCGGGGGGGCGAGAGACCCAGTACTTC.

A single count supports this clone. The chain recombines TRBV30 with TRBJ2-3, with D possibly TRBD1 on 6 matching bases. V was clipped by 4 bases and J by 5 bases, with 7 bases between them. The CDR3 is 11 residues long. The V gene's germline CDR1 is GTSNPN and CDR2 SVGIG (reference sequence). The CDR3 coding sequence is TGTGCCTGGACAGGGGTAGATACGCAGTATTTT. Translating gives CAWTGVDTQYF.

Details on this clone: Other DNA sequences from this sample encode an identical CDR3 as well. V usage is TRBV5-1 and J usage is TRBJ1-4, with TRBD1 matching 10 bases. The CDR3 is 14 residues long. V shed 4 bases, J shed 5 bases, and the junction held 2 bases outside the gene matches. Germline CDR1 reads SGHRS; CDR2 reads YFSETQ. The CDR3 bases are TGCGCCAGCAGCAGGGACAGGGGAAATGAAAAACTGTTTTTT. It is translated as CASSRDRGNEKLFF.

The genes are TRBV7-8 and TRBJ1-2; D call uncertain. The CDR3 runs to 16 residues. Per the germline V gene, CDR1 is SGHVS and CDR2 is FQNEAQ. V was clipped by 3 bases and J by 6 bases, with 20 bases between them. CDR3 nucleotides: TGTGCCAGCAGCTTTCCCCAGTCGGCGGGGTGGGATGGCTACACCTTC. It is translated as CASSFPQSAGWDGYTF.

The rearrangement uses TRBV9 and TRBJ2-3, with 7 bases matching TRBD2. Per the germline V gene, CDR1 is SGDLS and CDR2 is YYNGEE. With V trimmed by 3 bases and J by 4 bases, 2 bases remained unmatched. There are 13 residues in the CDR3. The CDR3 is CASSDSGPDTQYF. DNA for the CDR3: TGTGCCAGCAGCGATAGCGGGCCAGATACGCAGTATTTT.

For this clone: This same CDR3 is encoded by further DNA sequences in the sample. The CDR3 DNA sequence: TGTGCCAGCAGTCGTGGACAGGGCTCCTACGAGCAGTACTTC. As protein: CASSRGQGSYEQYF. This chain links TRBV28 with TRBJ2-7, with 8 bases that match TRBD1. V shed 5 bases, J shed 0 bases, and the junction held 3 bases outside the gene matches. This CDR3 has 14 residues. CDR1 is MDHEN, CDR2 SYDVKM, per germline.

J is TRBJ1-1 and V is TRBV5-1; possibly TRBD1 for D (5 bases). This CDR3 region has 14 residues. Germline CDR1 SGHRS, CDR2 YFSETQ. With 4 bases removed from V and 1 base from J, the gap between germline ends came to 11 bases. The CDR3 bases are TGCGCCAGCAGCATTGGACATCCGAACACTGAAGCTTTCTTT. Residues: CASSIGHPNTEAFF.

This rearrangement joins TRBV3-1 (or the pseudogene TRBV3-2) to TRBJ1-5, with D possibly being TRBD1 (5 bases). The CDR3 extends over 14 amino acids. The V end was cut by 3 bases, the J end by 4 bases, with 10 bases between. Germline V gene sequence: CDR1 LGHDT, CDR2 YNNKEL (reference sequence). The CDR3 DNA reads TGTGCCAGCAGCCAGGGGGGTGGAAATCAGCCCCAGCATTTT. Translation gives CASSQGGGNQPQHF.

The chain joins TRBV2 to TRBJ1-2; no clear D gene. Trimming stripped 2 bases from V and 7 bases from J, with 14 bases between. CDR1 and CDR2 (germline): SNHLY, FYNNEI. This CDR3 has 14 amino acids. For the CDR3, the DNA is TGTGCCAGCAGTGAAATATTGGAGGCTTTTGGCTACACCTTC. This translates into CASSEILEAFGYTF.

The chain carries TRBV7-9 and TRBJ1-1, with 7 bases matching TRBD1. CDR3 size: 15 residues. Unmatched junction bases numbered 3, after V lost 1 base and J lost 1 base. Germline V gene data show CDR1 as SEHNR and CDR2 as FQNEAQ (reference sequence). This CDR3 reads CASSLGQGANTEAFF. The CDR3 coding sequence is TGTGCCAGCAGCTTAGGACAGGGAGCGAACACTGAAGCTTTCTTT.